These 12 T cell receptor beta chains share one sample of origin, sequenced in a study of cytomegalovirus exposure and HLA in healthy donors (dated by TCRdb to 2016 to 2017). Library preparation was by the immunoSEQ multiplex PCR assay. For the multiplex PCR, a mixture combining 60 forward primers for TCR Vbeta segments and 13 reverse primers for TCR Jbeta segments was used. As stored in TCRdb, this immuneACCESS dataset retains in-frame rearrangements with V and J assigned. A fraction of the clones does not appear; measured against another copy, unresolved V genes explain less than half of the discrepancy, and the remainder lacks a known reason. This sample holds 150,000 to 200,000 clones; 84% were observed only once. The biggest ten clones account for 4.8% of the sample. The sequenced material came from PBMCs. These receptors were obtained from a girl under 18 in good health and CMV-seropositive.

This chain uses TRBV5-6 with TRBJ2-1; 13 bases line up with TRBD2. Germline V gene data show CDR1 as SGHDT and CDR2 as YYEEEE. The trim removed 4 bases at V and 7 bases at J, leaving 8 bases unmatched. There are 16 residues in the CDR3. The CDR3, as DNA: TGTGCCAGCAGCATAGTGCCGGGACTAGCGGGGAATGAGCAGTTCTTC. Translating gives CASSIVPGLAGNEQFF. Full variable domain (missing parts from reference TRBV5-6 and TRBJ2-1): DAGVTQSPTHLIKTRGQQVTLRCSPKSGHDTVSWYQQALGQGPQFIFQYYEEEERQRGNFPDRFSGHQFPNYSSELNVNALLLGDSALYLCASSIVPGLAGNEQFFGPGTRLTVL.

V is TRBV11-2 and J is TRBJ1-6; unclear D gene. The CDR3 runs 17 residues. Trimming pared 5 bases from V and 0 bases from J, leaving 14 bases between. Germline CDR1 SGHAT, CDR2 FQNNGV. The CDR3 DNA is TGTGCCAGCAGCGAGGGCAGGATGATCTCCTATAATTCACCCCTCCACTTT. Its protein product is CASSEGRMISYNSPLHF.

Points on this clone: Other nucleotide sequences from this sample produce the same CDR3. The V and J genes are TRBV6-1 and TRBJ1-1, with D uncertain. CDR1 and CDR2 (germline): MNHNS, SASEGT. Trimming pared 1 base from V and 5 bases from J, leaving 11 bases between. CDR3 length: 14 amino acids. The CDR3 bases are TGTGCCAGCAGTGAAGGGGTGAGAGGGACTGAAGCTTTCTTT. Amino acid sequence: CASSEGVRGTEAFF.

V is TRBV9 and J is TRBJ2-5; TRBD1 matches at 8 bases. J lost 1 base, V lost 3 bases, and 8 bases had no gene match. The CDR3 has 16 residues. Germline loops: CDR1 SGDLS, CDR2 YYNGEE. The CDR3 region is CASSADRGEFQETQYF. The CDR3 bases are TGTGCCAGCAGCGCCGACAGGGGTGAGTTCCAAGAGACCCAGTACTTC.

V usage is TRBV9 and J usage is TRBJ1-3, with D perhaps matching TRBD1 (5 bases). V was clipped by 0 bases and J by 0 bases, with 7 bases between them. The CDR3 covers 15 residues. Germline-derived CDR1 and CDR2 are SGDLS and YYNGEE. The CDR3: CASSVADSSGNTIYF. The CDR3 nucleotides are TGTGCCAGCAGCGTAGCTGACAGCTCTGGAAACACCATATATTTT.

Here the CDR3 DNA reads TGTGCCAGCAAACCGGGACAGGGGCTCGGCTACACCTTC. Its protein is CASKPGQGLGYTF. The J gene is TRBJ1-2, the V gene TRBV27; 10 bases match TRBD1. J lost 8 bases, V lost 7 bases, and 7 bases had no gene match. The CDR3 is 13 amino acids. Per germline, CDR1 MNHEY and CDR2 SMNVEV (reference sequence).

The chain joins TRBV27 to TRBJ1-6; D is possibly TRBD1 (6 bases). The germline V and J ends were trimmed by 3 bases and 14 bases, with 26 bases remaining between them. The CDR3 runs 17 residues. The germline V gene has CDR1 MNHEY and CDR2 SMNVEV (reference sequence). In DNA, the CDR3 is TGTGCCAGCAGTTTTCTCATACGGACAGAGATTAACGGGGCCCTCCACTTT. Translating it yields CASSFLIRTEINGALHF.

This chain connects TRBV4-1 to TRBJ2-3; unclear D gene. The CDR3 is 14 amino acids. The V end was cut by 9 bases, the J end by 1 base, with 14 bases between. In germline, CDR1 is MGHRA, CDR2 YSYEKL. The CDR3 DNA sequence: TGCGCCAGTAAGGAGCGATTCGGCACAGATACGCAGTATTTT. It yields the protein CASKERFGTDTQYF.

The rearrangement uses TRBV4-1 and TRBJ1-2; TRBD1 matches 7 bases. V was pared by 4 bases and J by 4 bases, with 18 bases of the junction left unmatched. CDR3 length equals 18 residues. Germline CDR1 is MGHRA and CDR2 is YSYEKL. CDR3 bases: TGCGCCAGCAGCCCGATCATAAACCTCCGGGACAGTGCCTATGGCTACACCTTC. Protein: CASSPIINLRDSAYGYTF.

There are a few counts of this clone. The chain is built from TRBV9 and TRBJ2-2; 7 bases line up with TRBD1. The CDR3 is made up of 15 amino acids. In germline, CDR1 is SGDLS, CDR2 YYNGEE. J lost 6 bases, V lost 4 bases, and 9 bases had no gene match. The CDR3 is CASSPWTGLAGELFF. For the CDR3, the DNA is TGTGCCAGCAGCCCTTGGACAGGCCTGGCCGGGGAGCTGTTTTTT.

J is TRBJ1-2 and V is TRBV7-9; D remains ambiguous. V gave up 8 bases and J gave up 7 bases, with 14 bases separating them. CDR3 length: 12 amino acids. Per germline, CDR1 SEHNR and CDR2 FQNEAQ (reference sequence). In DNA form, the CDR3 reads TGTGCCAGCGATACGGGGATCTTTGGCTACACCTTC. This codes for CASDTGIFGYTF.

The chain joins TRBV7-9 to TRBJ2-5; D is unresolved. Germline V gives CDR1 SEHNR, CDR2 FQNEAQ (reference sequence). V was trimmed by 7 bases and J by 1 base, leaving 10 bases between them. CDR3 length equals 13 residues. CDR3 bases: TGTGCCAGCACCCCGAGAACCCAAGAGACCCAGTACTTC. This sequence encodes CASTPRTQETQYF. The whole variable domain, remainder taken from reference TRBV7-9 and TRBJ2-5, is DTGVSQNPRHKITKRGQNVTFRCDPISEHNRLYWYRQTLGQGPEFLTYFQNEAQLEKSRLLSDRFSAERPKGSFSTLEIQRTEQGDSAMYLCASTPRTQETQYFGPGTRLLVL.